This TCR beta chain emerged from a study of Graves' ophthalmopathy and Graves' hyperthyroidism. The study, taken as a whole, reports: Detected in blood as well were most expanded thyroid clonotypes with frequency above 0.001.

The germline V gene encodes CDR1 SNHLY and CDR2 FYNNEI. The ends were cut back, 8 bases at V and 0 bases at J, with 10 bases in the middle. This CDR3 contains 14 residues. Amplification from RNA transcripts yielded the TCR beta CDR3 regions. An opening RT-PCR round employed HTBI primers and preceded a second-round multiplex PCR. A single record per CDR3 protein comes from TCRdb applying MiXCR to the multiplex PCR reads. Among over a million distinct CDR3 sequences listed, 35% to 40% were seen once. Other autoimmune diseases, uncontrolled infections, pregnancy or lactation led to the exclusion of patients. The diagnosis combined clinical symptoms, thyroxine, TRAb, thyroid ultrasound and orbital computed tomography scans. This clonotype was counted many times. What it binds is not known.

The chain joins TRBV2 to TRBJ1-4; weak D call: TRBD1 (6 bases). This receptor was taken from an adult man with Graves' hyperthyroidism. Material: peripheral blood or thyroid tissue (not recorded which). DNA for the CDR3: TGTGCCAGCGTCACAGGGACAACTAATGAAAAACTGTTTTTT. It yields the protein CASVTGTTNEKLFF.